This TCR beta chain was captured by sequencing in a study of immune heterogeneity within non-small cell lung tumors. Study conclusions and caveats: Individual patients showed largely nonoverlapping sets of high-frequency T-cell receptor beta clonotypes. While identical dominant CDR3 beta clonotypes recurred across tumor sites within a patient, high-frequency clones unique to individual sites also appeared.

Multiplex PCR amplified the TCR beta CDR3 region. Its first round ran for approximately 11 cycles with 32 V and 13 J primers. Using its own MiXCR run on the multiplex PCR reads, TCRdb lists one record per CDR3 protein. The table includes some 31,000 distinct CDR3 sequences, around 30% detected once. The starting template was genomic DNA from bulk tumor, roughly 610 ng per sample. Several biopsies per primary tumor, spaced far apart, were taken during surgery. Surgery that was curative in intent was performed on patients with untreated, newly diagnosed non-small cell lung cancer. Having surgery with curative intent, the donors were patients newly diagnosed with non-small cell lung cancer. The CDR3 totals 15 residues. Germline V gene sequence: CDR1 SGHAT, CDR2 FQNNGV. Regarding this clonotype: The antigen is undetermined. At one of its ends the junction is not consistent with the germline gene, which may arise from a read error.

The chain recombines TRBV11-2 with TRBJ1-1; D possibly corresponds to TRBD1 (6 bases). Sequencing input: lung tumor tissue. This clonotype originated in a man aged 35 to 55 with non-small cell lung cancer. The CDR3 DNA is TGTGCCAGCAGCCTACGACAGGCCATGAACAATGAAGCTTTCTTT. This codes for CASSLRQAMNNEAFF.